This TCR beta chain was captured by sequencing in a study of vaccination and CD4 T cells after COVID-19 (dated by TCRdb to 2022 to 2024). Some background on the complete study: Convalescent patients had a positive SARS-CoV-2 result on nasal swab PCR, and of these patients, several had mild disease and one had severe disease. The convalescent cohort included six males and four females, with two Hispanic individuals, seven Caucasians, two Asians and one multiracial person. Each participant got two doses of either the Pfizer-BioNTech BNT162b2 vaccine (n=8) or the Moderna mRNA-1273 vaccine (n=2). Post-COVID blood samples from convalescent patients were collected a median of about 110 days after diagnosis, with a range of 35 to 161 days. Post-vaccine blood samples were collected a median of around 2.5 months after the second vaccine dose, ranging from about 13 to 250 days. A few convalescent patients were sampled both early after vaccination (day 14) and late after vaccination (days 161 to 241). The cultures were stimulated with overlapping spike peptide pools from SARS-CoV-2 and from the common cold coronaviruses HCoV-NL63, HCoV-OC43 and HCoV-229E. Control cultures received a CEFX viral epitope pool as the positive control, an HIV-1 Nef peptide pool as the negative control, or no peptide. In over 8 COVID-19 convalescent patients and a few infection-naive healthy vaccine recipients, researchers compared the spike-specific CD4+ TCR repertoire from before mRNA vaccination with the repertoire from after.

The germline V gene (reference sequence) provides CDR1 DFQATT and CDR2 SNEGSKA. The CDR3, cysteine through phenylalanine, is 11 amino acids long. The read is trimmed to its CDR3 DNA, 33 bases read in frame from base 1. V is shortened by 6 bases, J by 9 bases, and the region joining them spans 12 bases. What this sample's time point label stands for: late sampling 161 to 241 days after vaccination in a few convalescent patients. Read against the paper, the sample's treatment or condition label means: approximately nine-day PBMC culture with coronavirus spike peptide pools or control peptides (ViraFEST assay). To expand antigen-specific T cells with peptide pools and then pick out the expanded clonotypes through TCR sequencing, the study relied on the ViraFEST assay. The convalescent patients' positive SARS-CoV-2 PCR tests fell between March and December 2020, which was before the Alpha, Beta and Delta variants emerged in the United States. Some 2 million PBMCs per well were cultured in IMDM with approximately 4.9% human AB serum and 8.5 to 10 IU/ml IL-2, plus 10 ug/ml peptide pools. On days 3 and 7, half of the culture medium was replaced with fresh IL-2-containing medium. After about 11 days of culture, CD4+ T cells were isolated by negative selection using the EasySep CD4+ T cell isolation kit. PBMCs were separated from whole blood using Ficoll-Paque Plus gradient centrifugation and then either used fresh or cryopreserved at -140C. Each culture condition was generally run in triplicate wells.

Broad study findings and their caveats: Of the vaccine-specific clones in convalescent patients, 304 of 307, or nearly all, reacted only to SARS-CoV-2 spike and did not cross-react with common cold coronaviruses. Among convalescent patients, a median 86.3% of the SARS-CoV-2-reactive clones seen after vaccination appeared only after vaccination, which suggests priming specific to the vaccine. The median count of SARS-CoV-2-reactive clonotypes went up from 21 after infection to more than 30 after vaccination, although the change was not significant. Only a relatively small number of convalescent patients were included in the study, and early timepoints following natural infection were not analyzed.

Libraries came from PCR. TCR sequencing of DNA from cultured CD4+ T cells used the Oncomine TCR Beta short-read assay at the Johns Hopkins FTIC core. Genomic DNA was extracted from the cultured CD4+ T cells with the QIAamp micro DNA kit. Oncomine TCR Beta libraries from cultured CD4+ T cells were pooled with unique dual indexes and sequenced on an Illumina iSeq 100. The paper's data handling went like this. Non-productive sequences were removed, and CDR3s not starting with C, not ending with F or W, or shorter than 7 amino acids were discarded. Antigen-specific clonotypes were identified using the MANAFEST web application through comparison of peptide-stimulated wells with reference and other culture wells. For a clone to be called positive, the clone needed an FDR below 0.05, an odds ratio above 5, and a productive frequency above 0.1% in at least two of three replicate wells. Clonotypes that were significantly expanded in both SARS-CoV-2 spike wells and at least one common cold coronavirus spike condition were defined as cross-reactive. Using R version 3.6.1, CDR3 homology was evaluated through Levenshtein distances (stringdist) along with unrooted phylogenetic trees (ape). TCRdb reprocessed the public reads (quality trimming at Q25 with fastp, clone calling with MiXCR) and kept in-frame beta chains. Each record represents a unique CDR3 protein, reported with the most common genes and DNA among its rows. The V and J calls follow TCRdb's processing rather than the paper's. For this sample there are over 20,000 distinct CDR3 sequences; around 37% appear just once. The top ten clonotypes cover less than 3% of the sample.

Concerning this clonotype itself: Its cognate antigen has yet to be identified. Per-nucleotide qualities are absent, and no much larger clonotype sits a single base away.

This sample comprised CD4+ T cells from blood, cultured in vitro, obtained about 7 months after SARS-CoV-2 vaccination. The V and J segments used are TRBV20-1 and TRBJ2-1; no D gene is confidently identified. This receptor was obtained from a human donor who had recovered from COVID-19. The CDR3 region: CSAKQSLEQFF. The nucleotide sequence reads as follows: TGCAGTGCAAAACAAAGTCTTGAGCAGTTCTTC.